The sequence of this T cell receptor (beta chain) was determined in a study of beta chain features in type 1 diabetes. Across the study: Across all samples, some 98 million sorted cells were examined. Findings of the study overall: At VDJ recombination sites, type 1 diabetes patients had fewer insertions and more deleted nucleotides.

cDNA synthesis used the whole RNA isolate, giving expressed TCRB sequences. Only in-frame clones appear in the TCRdb table, and some are missing; sequencing was by immunoSEQ multiplex PCR. Altogether 130,000 to 150,000 clones are present, roughly a tenth being singletons, with the ten largest covering around 0.68%. The single heparinised draw taken from each donor contained approximately 100 mL of blood on average. Concerning this clone itself: Its antigen is not identified.

CDR1 LGHNA and CDR2 YSLEER come from the germline V gene. This CDR3 has 16 amino acids. V was pared by 2 bases and J by 6 bases, with 5 bases of the junction left unmatched. Sequences were obtained from central memory CD4+ T cells from blood. The clonotype was recovered from a young man in good health. The chain employs TRBV4-3 and TRBJ2-2; 11 nucleotides line up with TRBD1. The CDR3: CASSQTGTGGAGELFF. DNA of the CDR3: TGCGCCAGCAGCCAAACCGGGACAGGGGGTGCCGGGGAGCTGTTTTTT.